The 32 T cell receptor beta chains below were found in one sample sequenced in a study of shared clonotypes between healthy human individuals. Clones were sequenced by immunoSEQ multiplex PCR, and TCRdb holds only the in-frame ones, with some missing. The sample yields some 2,100,000 clones, 85% to 95% seen once. CD45RO-negative CD8 cells positively selected for CCR7 made up the naive population, which excluded terminally differentiated effector memory CD45RA+ cells. The sequencing input was naive CD8+ T cells from PBMCs. The receptors come from a man in his late teens or twenties in good health. Some clones in this sample may be carry-over from other donors' samples.

Of note for this clone: Other nucleotide sequences from this sample produce the same CDR3. J is TRBJ2-5 and V is TRBV29-1, with 13 nucleotides matching TRBD2. The J call may be mistaken, given a closer DNA end match to TRBJ2-7. The germline V gene has CDR1 SQVTM and CDR2 ANQGSEA. The CDR3 has 15 residues. The CDR3 region is CSVEGLAGSSYEQYF. The CDR3 DNA reads TGCAGCGTTGAGGGACTAGCGGGGAGTTCCTACGAGCAGTACTTC.

V and J are TRBV11-2 and TRBJ2-4; no firm D call. CDR3 length: 16 amino acids. V was clipped by 5 bases and J by 3 bases, with 17 bases between them. Per germline, CDR1 SGHAT and CDR2 FQNNGV. The CDR3 protein is CASSPPATVGKNIQYF. CDR3 DNA sequence: TGTGCCAGCAGCCCCCCAGCAACGGTGGGCAAAAACATTCAGTACTTC.

For the CDR3, the DNA is TGTGCCAGCGCCCCCGGGACAGGGGACTACGAGCAGTACTTC. Its protein product is CASAPGTGDYEQYF. This chain uses TRBV7-6 with TRBJ2-7; 10 bases are a match to TRBD1. The length of the CDR3 is 14 residues. The V segment lost 8 bases and the J segment 3 bases; nucleotides outside the gene matches: 7. CDR1 and CDR2 from the germline V gene are SGHVS and FNYEAQ.

The genes are TRBV7-3 and TRBJ2-6, with 7 bases that match TRBD1. In germline, CDR1 is SGHTA, CDR2 FQGTGA. There are 17 residues in the CDR3. The junction had 5 bases not matched to a gene; V was cut back by 1 base and J by 2 bases. The CDR3 DNA reads as TGTGCCAGCAGCTTAATGGCCGGGACAGCTGGGGCCAACGTCCTGACTTTC. Protein sequence: CASSLMAGTAGANVLTF.

The count of this clone is one. The genes are TRBV29-1 and TRBJ2-5, with D possibly being TRBD2 (7 bases). In germline, CDR1 is SQVTM, CDR2 ANQGSEA. V gave up 8 bases and J gave up 0 bases, with 19 bases separating them. The CDR3 is made up of 15 amino acids. The chain's CDR3 is CSFIQRDTHQETQYF. In DNA, the CDR3 is TGCAGCTTCATCCAGCGGGACACGCACCAAGAGACCCAGTACTTC.

In nucleotides, the CDR3 is TGTGCCAGCAGCCCTGGACTAGCGGGAGTCCCCTACGAGCAGTACTTC. Translation gives CASSPGLAGVPYEQYF. The rearrangement uses TRBV7-2 and TRBJ2-7; 13 bases fit TRBD2. The germline CDR1 and CDR2 sequences are SGHTA and FQGNSA. The CDR3 totals 16 residues. J was trimmed by 2 bases and V by 5 bases; bases with no gene match: 6.

The chain has TRBV11-2 and TRBJ1-4; no definite D call. This CDR3 is built from 16 residues. Germline CDR1 SGHAT, CDR2 FQNNGV. The ends were cut back, 3 bases at V and 3 bases at J, with 14 bases in the middle. DNA of the CDR3: TGTGCCAGCAGCTTCGCGCCCCTCTTGCCTAATGAAAAACTGTTTTTT. It yields the protein CASSFAPLLPNEKLFF.

Of note for this clone: Other DNA sequences in the sample encode the same CDR3. The V call is TRBV6-1, the J call TRBJ2-7, with TRBD1 matching 7 bases. From germline, CDR1 is MNHNS and CDR2 SASEGT. The CDR3 length is 14 residues. V gave up 4 bases and J gave up 3 bases; unmatched junction bases: 6. The CDR3 DNA is TGTGCCAGCAGTGGCAGGGGGTCAAGCTACGAGCAGTACTTC. This sequence encodes CASSGRGSSYEQYF.

The genes are TRBV5-5 and TRBJ1-1, with D perhaps matching TRBD1 (6 bases). This CDR3 contains 14 residues. Germline V CDR1 and CDR2: SGHKS, YYEKEE (reference sequence). V was trimmed by 4 bases and J by 4 bases, leaving 14 bases between them. In nucleotides, the CDR3 is TGTGCCAGCAGCGCACACAGGGTTCCCACTGAAGCTTTCTTT. This encodes CASSAHRVPTEAFF. Based on the CDR3 plus reference TRBV5-5 and TRBJ1-1, the full variable domain is DAGVTQSPTHLIKTRGQQVTLRCSPISGHKSVSWYQQVLGQGPQFIFQYYEKEERGRGNFPDRFSARQFPNYSSELNVNALLLGDSALYLCASSAHRVPTEAFFGQGTRLTVV.

The chain is built from TRBV11-2 and TRBJ2-7; TRBD2 matches 7 bases. This CDR3 is built from 15 residues. The germline V gene encodes CDR1 SGHAT and CDR2 FQNNGV. J gave up 6 bases and V 1 base, and 9 bases lay outside the gene matches. The CDR3 nucleotides are TGTGCCAGCAGCTTAGTTCGGGGAGGGCCATCCGAGCAGTACTTC. Translating gives CASSLVRGGPSEQYF.

The chain carries TRBV27 and TRBJ2-1; 9 positions match TRBD1. This CDR3 is built from 17 residues. The V gene's germline CDR1 is MNHEY and CDR2 SMNVEV (reference sequence). J gave up 5 bases and V 0 bases, and 8 bases lay outside the gene matches. DNA for the CDR3: TGTGCCAGCAGTTTATCGATGGGGGACAGGGCAGACAATGAGCAGTTCTTC. Amino acids: CASSLSMGDRADNEQFF.

The chain is built from TRBV7-2 and TRBJ2-7; 8 bases map to TRBD1. Trimming cost V 4 bases and J 6 bases; bases outside gene matches: 8. In germline, CDR1 is SGHTA, CDR2 FQGNSA. CDR3 length equals 14 residues. Written as DNA, the CDR3 is TGTGCCAGCAGCTCCCGGGACAGGTTAGGCGAGCAGTACTTC. This encodes CASSSRDRLGEQYF.

This chain links TRBV10-3 with TRBJ1-1; a possible D gene is TRBD1 (6 bases). The CDR3 covers 14 residues. Trimming removed 2 bases at V and 1 base at J, with 8 bases between. Germline values: CDR1 ENHRY, CDR2 SYGVKD. CDR3 in DNA: TGTGCCATCAGTGAGCCGGACAGGAACACTGAAGCTTTCTTT. This encodes CAISEPDRNTEAFF.

The chain employs TRBV6-5 and TRBJ1-1, with D unresolved. CDR1 and CDR2 from the germline V gene are MNHEY and SVGAGI. The CDR3 contains 13 residues. V lost 6 bases to trimming and J lost 4 bases, with 12 bases between them. CDR3 in DNA: TGTGCCAGCAGCATGGAGACGAGCACTGAAGCTTTCTTT. Protein sequence: CASSMETSTEAFF.

The rearrangement joins TRBV19 to TRBJ2-3; the match to TRBD2 covers 8 bases. CDR1 LNHDA and CDR2 SQIVND come from the germline V gene (reference sequence). V gave up 7 bases and J gave up 5 bases; unmatched junction bases: 5. The CDR3 has 13 residues. The CDR3 region has the DNA TGTGCCAGTATGGACGGGGGGGGAGATACGCAGTATTTT. Amino acids: CASMDGGGDTQYF.

The chain employs TRBV28 and TRBJ2-7, with TRBD2 matching over 11 bases. Germline trimming cut 7 bases from V and 5 bases from J; bases unmatched to any gene: 13. This CDR3 is 16 amino acids long. Per germline, CDR1 MDHEN and CDR2 SYDVKM. The CDR3 DNA is TGTGCCAGCAACTTAGCGGGAGGGCCCTCTTACGACGAGCAGTACTTC. Its translation: CASNLAGGPSYDEQYF.

The rearrangement joins TRBV6-1 to TRBJ2-2, with 9 bases lining up with TRBD1. Unmatched junction bases numbered 8, after V lost 6 bases and J lost 6 bases. The CDR3 is made up of 15 amino acids. CDR1 MNHNS and CDR2 SASEGT come from the germline V gene. In DNA form, the CDR3 reads TGTGCCAGCAGCCAAGGACAGGGGTTGGCCGGGGAGCTGTTTTTT. Protein: CASSQGQGLAGELFF.

The chain has TRBV15 and TRBJ1-5; D remains ambiguous. V lost 3 bases and J 3 bases, leaving 15 bases between the germline ends. Germline CDR1 and CDR2: LNHNV and YYDKDF (reference sequence). This CDR3 comprises 16 residues. This CDR3 reads CATSSDLSLNNQPQHF. In DNA form, the CDR3 reads TGTGCCACCAGCAGCGACTTGTCTTTGAACAATCAGCCCCAGCATTTT.

On this clone: Within the sample, other DNA sequences also encode this same CDR3. The V and J genes are TRBV28 and TRBJ1-2; no clear D gene. The CDR3 is 11 residues long. Trimming cost V 5 bases and J 4 bases, with 5 bases left between them. The germline gives CDR1 MDHEN, CDR2 SYDVKM. The CDR3 reads CASSPLYGYTF. DNA for the CDR3: TGTGCCAGCAGTCCCCTCTATGGCTACACCTTC.

The chain combines TRBV5-1 with TRBJ1-1; TRBD1 agrees at 9 bases. V dropped 2 bases and J dropped 0; count of bases not matched to a gene: 5. Per the germline V gene, CDR1 is SGHRS and CDR2 is YFSETQ. This CDR3 has 16 residues. The CDR3 coding sequence is TGCGCCAGCAGCTTCAGACAGGGGGGGTTGAACACTGAAGCTTTCTTT. Its translation: CASSFRQGGLNTEAFF.

Written as DNA, the CDR3 is TGTGCCAGCAGCTTAGATTTTCGGACAGGAGCAACTAATGAAAAACTGTTTTTT. Encoded protein: CASSLDFRTGATNEKLFF. The rearrangement uses TRBV7-2 and TRBJ1-4; TRBD1 agrees at 7 bases. V lost 1 base and J lost 0; bases outside the gene matches: 8. The CDR3 spans 18 residues. CDR1 and CDR2 (germline): SGHTA, FQGNSA.

The rearrangement uses TRBV27 and TRBJ1-5, with D unresolved. The CDR3 is 16 residues long. The V and J ends lost 4 bases and 0 bases respectively, with 13 bases between them. The germline gives CDR1 MNHEY, CDR2 SMNVEV (reference sequence). The CDR3 sequence is CASSSRGRNSNQPQHF. The CDR3 coding sequence is TGTGCCAGCAGTTCGCGCGGACGGAATAGCAATCAGCCCCAGCATTTT.

The chain employs TRBV9 and TRBJ2-6; D ambiguous. Trimming cost V 5 bases and J 0 bases, with 9 bases left between them. Germline CDR1 is SGDLS and CDR2 is YYNGEE. The CDR3 consists of 15 residues. The DNA of the CDR3 is TGTGCCAGCAGACCAGGAATCTCTGGGGCCAACGTCCTGACTTTC. It is translated as CASRPGISGANVLTF.

There are a few counts of this clone. This chain links TRBV19 with TRBJ2-7; no reliable D call. The germline V and J ends were trimmed by 3 bases and 2 bases, with 11 bases remaining between them. This CDR3 region has 14 residues. Germline V gene lookup returns CDR1 LNHDA and CDR2 SQIVND (reference sequence). The CDR3 coding sequence is TGTGCCAGTAGTATGGGCACGGCCACCTACGAGCAGTACTTC. As protein: CASSMGTATYEQYF. Drawing the rest from reference TRBV19 and TRBJ2-7, the complete variable domain is DGGITQSPKYLFRKEGQNVTLSCEQNLNHDAMYWYRQDPGQGLRLIYYSQIVNDFQKGDIAEGYSVSREKKESFPLTVTSAQKNPTAFYLCASSMGTATYEQYFGPGTRLTVT.

The chain couples TRBV7-8 to TRBJ2-1; 8 bases agree with TRBD1. After removal of 1 base from V and 4 bases from J, the junction contained 3 bases not matched to a gene. The CDR3 contains 15 residues. Germline V CDR1 and CDR2: SGHVS, FQNEAQ. CDR3 loop: CASSLVGTGYNEQFF. The CDR3 region has the DNA TGTGCCAGCAGCTTAGTCGGGACAGGTTACAATGAGCAGTTCTTC.

The V call is TRBV4-3, the J call TRBJ2-5, with 10 bases identical to TRBD1. Germline assignment: CDR1 LGHNA and CDR2 YSLEER. The CDR3 sequence is 15 residues long. V dropped 5 bases and J dropped 4; count of bases not matched to a gene: 7. Here the CDR3 DNA reads TGCGCCAGCAGCGCTGACAGGGGGCTGGGAGAGACCCAGTACTTC. As protein: CASSADRGLGETQYF.

The V call is TRBV15, the J call TRBJ1-1; no firm D call. The CDR3 runs to 15 residues. Germline V lookup: CDR1 LNHNV, CDR2 YYDKDF (reference sequence). The V gene lost 5 bases and the J gene lost 2 bases, with 15 bases spanning the gap. For the CDR3, the DNA is TGTGCCACCAGCCGGAGCCCGGGGTATAACACTGAAGCTTTCTTT. Its translation is CATSRSPGYNTEAFF.

The V gene is TRBV7-9, the J gene TRBJ2-7, with a weak D call TRBD2 (6 bases). This CDR3 has 18 residues. V lost 4 bases to trimming and J lost 2 bases, with 24 bases between them. In germline, CDR1 is SEHNR, CDR2 FQNEAQ (reference sequence). CDR3 region: CASSSPSAGPLVAYEQYF. CDR3 sequence (DNA): TGTGCCAGCAGCTCACCTTCGGCGGGGCCCCTGGTCGCCTACGAGCAGTACTTC.

The chain combines TRBV28 with TRBJ2-7, with TRBD1 matching over 8 bases. Germline CDR1 and CDR2: MDHEN and SYDVKM. J lost 3 bases, V lost 6 bases, and 10 bases had no gene match. The CDR3 spans 15 residues. The CDR3 sequence: CASRNRDRTIYEQYF. CDR3 DNA: TGTGCCAGCAGAAACCGGGACAGGACAATCTACGAGCAGTACTTC.

The genes are TRBV15 and TRBJ1-5; 7 bases line up with TRBD1. Germline V gives CDR1 LNHNV, CDR2 YYDKDF (reference sequence). Trimming at V came to 2 bases and at J to 9 bases, leaving 10 bases not matched to a gene. The CDR3 length is 15 residues. CDR3 nucleotides: TGTGCCACCAGCAGACCCCAACAGGGGTCGAGGCCCCAGCATTTT. Its protein is CATSRPQQGSRPQHF. Supplemented by reference TRBV15 and TRBJ1-5, the full variable domain reads DAMVIQNPRYQVTQFGKPVTLSCSQTLNHNVMYWYQQKSSQAPKLLFHYYDKDFNNEADTPDNFQSRRPNTSFCFLDIRSPGLGDTAMYLCATSRPQQGSRPQHFGDGTRLSIL.

This rearrangement joins TRBV9 to TRBJ2-7; D gene ambiguous. CDR1 and CDR2 from the germline V gene are SGDLS and YYNGEE. The CDR3 is made up of 15 amino acids. V was clipped by 0 bases and J by 7 bases, with 17 bases between them. This chain's CDR3 is CASSVDLGIGWEQYF. The CDR3 DNA follows: TGTGCCAGCAGCGTAGATCTAGGGATTGGGTGGGAGCAGTACTTC.

Remarks on this clone: Additional DNA sequences in this sample encode the identical CDR3. The chain uses TRBV11-2 and TRBJ2-1; D perhaps matches TRBD2 (5 bases). The CDR3 has 13 amino acids. With 5 bases removed from V and 1 base from J, the gap between germline ends came to 6 bases. Germline lookup yields CDR1 SGHAT and CDR2 FQNNGV. In nucleotides, the CDR3 is TGTGCCAGCAGCCCGGGGTCCTACAATGAGCAGTTCTTC. It codes for CASSPGSYNEQFF.